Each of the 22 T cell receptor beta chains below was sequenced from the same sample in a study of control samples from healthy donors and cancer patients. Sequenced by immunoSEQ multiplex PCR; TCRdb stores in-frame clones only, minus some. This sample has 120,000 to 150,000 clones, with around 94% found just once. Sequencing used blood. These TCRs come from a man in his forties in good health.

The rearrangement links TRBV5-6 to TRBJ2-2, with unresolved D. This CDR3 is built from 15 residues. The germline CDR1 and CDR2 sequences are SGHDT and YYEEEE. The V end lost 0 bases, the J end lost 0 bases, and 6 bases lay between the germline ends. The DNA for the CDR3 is TGTGCCAGCAGCTTGGCTCTCGCGAACACCGGGGAGCTGTTTTTT. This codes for CASSLALANTGELFF. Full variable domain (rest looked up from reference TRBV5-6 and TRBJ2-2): DAGVTQSPTHLIKTRGQQVTLRCSPKSGHDTVSWYQQALGQGPQFIFQYYEEEERQRGNFPDRFSGHQFPNYSSELNVNALLLGDSALYLCASSLALANTGELFFGEGSRLTVL.

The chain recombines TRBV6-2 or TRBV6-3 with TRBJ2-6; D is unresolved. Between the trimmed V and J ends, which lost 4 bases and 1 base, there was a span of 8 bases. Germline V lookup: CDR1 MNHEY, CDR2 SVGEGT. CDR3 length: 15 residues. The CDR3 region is CASSLLFSGANVLTF. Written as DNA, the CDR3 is TGTGCCAGCAGTTTGTTGTTTTCTGGGGCCAACGTCCTGACTTTC.

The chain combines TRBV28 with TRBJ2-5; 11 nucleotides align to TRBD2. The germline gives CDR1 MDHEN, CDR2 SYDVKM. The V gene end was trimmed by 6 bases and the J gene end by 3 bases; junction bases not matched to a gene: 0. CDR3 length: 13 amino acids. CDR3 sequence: CASRTSGKETQYF. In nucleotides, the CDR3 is TGTGCCAGCAGGACTAGCGGGAAAGAGACCCAGTACTTC.

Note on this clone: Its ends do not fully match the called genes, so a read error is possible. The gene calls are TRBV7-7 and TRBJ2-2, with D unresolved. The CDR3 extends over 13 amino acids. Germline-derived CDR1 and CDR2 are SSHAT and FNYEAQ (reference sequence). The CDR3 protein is CASSLWSTGELFF. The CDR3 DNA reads TGTGCTAGCAGCTTGTGGTCCACCGGGGAGCTGTTTTTT.

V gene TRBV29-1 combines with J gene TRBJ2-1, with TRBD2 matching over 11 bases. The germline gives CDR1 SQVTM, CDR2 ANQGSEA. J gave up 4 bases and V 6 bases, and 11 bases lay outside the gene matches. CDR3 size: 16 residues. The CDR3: CSVIAGGPLGYNEQFF. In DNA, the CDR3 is TGCAGCGTCATAGCGGGGGGGCCGCTAGGATACAATGAGCAGTTCTTC.

The CDR3 sequence is CAIKGQGSGELFF. The CDR3 DNA is TGTGCCATCAAGGGACAGGGTTCCGGGGAGCTGTTTTTT. The chain uses TRBV10-3 and TRBJ2-2; the match to TRBD1 covers 9 bases. V gave up 7 bases and J gave up 6 bases; unmatched junction bases: 3. This CDR3 has 13 residues. Per the germline V gene, CDR1 is ENHRY and CDR2 is SYGVKD.

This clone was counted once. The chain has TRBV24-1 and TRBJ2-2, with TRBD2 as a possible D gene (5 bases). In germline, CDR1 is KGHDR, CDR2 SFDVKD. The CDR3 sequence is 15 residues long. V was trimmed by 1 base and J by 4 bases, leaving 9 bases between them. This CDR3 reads CATSDFGVGTGELFF. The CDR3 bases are TGTGCCACCAGTGATTTCGGGGTAGGCACCGGGGAGCTGTTTTTT.

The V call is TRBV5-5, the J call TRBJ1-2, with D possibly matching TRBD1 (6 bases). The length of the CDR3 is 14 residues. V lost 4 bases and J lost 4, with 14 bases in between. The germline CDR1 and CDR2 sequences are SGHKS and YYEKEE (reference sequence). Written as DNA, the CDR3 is TGTGCCAGCAGCCTAGATGGGGGCAGCTATGGCTACACCTTC. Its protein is CASSLDGGSYGYTF.

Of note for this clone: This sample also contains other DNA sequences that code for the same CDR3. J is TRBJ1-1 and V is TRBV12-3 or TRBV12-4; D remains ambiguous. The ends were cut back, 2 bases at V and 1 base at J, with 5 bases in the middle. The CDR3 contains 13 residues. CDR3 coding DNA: TGTGCCAGCAGTTTAACGGGGAACACTGAAGCTTTCTTT. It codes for CASSLTGNTEAFF.

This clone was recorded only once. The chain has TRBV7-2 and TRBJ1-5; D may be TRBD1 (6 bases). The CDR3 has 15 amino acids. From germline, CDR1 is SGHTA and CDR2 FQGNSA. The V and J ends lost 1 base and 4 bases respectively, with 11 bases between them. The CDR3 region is CASSLVQGRNQPQHF. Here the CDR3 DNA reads TGTGCCAGCAGCTTAGTACAGGGACGGAATCAGCCCCAGCATTTT.

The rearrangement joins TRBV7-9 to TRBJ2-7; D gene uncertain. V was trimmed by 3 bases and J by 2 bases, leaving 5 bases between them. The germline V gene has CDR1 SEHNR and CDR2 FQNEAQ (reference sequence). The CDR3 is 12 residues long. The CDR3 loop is CASSFSTYEQYF. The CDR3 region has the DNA TGTGCCAGCAGCTTCTCCACCTACGAGCAGTACTTC.

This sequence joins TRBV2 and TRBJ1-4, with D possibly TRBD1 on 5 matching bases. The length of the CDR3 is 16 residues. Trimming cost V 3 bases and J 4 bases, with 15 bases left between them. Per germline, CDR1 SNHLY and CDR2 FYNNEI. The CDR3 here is CASSEGIRGNNEKLFF. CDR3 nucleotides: TGTGCCAGCAGTGAGGGCATACGGGGCAATAATGAAAAACTGTTTTTT.

CDR3 bases: TGCGCCAGCAGATTTCTCCGGAGTGGTGAAGATACGCAGTATTTT. As protein: CASRFLRSGEDTQYF. The rearrangement links TRBV4-1 to TRBJ2-3; no firm D call. Germline loops: CDR1 MGHRA, CDR2 YSYEKL. CDR3 length equals 15 residues. The V end lost 6 bases, the J end lost 5 bases, and 18 bases lay between the germline ends.

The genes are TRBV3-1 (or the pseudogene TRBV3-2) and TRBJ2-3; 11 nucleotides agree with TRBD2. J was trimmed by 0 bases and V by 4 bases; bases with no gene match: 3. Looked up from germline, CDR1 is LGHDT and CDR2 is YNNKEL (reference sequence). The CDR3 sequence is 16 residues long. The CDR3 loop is CASSRASGGSTDTQYF. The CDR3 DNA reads TGTGCCAGCAGCCGAGCTAGCGGGGGGAGCACAGATACGCAGTATTTT.

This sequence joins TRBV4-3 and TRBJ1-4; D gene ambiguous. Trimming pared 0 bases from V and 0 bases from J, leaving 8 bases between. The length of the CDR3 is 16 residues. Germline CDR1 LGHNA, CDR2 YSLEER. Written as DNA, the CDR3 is TGCGCCAGCAGCCAAGAACAGTCGGCAACTAATGAAAAACTGTTTTTT. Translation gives CASSQEQSATNEKLFF.

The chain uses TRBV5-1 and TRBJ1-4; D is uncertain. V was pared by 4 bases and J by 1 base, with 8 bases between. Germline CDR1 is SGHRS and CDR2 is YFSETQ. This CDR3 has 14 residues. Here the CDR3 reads CASSRTGTNEKLFF. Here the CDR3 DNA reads TGCGCCAGCAGCCGGACGGGAACTAATGAAAAACTGTTTTTT.

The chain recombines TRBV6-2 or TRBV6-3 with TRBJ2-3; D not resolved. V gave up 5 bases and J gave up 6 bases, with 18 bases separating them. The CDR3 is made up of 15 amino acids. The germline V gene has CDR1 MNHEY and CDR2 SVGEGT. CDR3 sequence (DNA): TGTGCCAGCAGTGATCCCCTAAGACTCCAGGATACGCAGTATTTT. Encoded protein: CASSDPLRLQDTQYF.

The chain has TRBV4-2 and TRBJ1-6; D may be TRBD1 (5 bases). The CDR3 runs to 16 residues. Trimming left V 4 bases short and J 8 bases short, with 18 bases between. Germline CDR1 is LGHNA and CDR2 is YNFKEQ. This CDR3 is CASSLSGTGVYSPLHF. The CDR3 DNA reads TGTGCCAGCAGCCTATCTGGAACGGGGGTGTATTCACCCCTCCACTTT.

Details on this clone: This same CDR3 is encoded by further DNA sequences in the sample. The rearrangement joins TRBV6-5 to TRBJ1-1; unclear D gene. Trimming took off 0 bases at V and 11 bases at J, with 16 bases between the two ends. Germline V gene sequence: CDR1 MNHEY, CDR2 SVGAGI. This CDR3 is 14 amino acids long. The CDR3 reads CASSYSRTRVEAFF. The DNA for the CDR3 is TGTGCCAGCAGTTACTCGAGAACCCGGGTGGAGGCTTTCTTT.

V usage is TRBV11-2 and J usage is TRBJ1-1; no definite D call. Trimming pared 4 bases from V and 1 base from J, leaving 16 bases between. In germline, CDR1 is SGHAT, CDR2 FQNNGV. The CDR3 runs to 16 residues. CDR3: CASSSTSPRRNTEAFF. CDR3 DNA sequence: TGTGCCAGCAGCTCCACCTCTCCCAGAAGGAACACTGAAGCTTTCTTT. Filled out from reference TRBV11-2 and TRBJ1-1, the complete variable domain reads EAGVAQSPRYKIIEKRQSVAFWCNPISGHATLYWYQQILGQGPKLLIQFQNNGVVDDSQLPKDRFSAERLKGVDSTLKIQPAKLEDSAVYLCASSSTSPRRNTEAFFGQGTRLTVV.

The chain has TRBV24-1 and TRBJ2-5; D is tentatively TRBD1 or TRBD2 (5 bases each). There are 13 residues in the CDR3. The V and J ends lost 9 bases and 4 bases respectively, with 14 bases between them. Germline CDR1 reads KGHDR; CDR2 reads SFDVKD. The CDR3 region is CATEGSAPETQYF. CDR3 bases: TGTGCCACCGAGGGGAGCGCCCCAGAGACCCAGTACTTC.

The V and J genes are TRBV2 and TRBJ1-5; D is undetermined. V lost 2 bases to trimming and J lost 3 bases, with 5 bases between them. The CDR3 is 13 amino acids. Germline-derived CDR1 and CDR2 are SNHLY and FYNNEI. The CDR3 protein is CASSERDNQPQHF. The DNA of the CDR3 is TGTGCCAGCAGTGAACGGGACAATCAGCCCCAGCATTTT.